This T cell receptor (beta chain) appears in the sequencing data of a study of cytomegalovirus exposure and HLA in healthy donors. General study findings and limits: Three CMV-associated chains were confirmed in vitro to be specific for CMV antigens. According to reports, the classifier identified cytomegalovirus status with high specificity and sensitivity.

Clones were read by immunoSEQ multiplex PCR, and TCRdb kept only the in-frame ones, dropping some. The repertoire includes 250,000 to 350,000 clones, about 90% of them detected once, and more than 0.9% sits in the top ten. V lost 0 bases to trimming and J lost 7 bases, with 13 bases between them. Germline lookup yields CDR1 SGDLS and CDR2 YYNGEE. The CDR3 is 14 residues long. Concerning this clone: The antigen remains unidentified.

The rearrangement links TRBV9 to TRBJ1-2; a weak D match, TRBD1 (6 bases). The specimen was PBMCs. The receptor's source is a woman under 40 in good health and CMV-seropositive. In DNA, the CDR3 is TGTGCCAGCAGCGTAGATACAGGGTGGAGTGGCTACACCTTC. Translation: CASSVDTGWSGYTF.